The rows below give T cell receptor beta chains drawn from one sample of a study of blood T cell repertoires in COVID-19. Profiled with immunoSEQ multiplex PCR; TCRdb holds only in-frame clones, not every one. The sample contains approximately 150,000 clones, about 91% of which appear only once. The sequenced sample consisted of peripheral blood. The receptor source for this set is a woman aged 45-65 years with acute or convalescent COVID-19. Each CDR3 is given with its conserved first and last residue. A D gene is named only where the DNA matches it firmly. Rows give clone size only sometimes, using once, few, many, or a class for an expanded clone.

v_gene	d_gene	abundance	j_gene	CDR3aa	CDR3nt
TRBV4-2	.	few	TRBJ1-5	CASSQASGVNQPQHF	TGTGCCAGCAGCCAAGCCTCAGGGGTAAATCAGCCCCAGCATTTT
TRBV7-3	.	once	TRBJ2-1	CASSLEARREQFF	TGTGCCAGCAGCTTAGAAGCTAGACGGGAGCAGTTCTTC
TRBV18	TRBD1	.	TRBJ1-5	CASSPTGASNQPQHF	TGTGCCAGCTCACCGACAGGGGCGAGCAATCAGCCCCAGCATTTT
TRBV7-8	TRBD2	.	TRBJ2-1	CASSLATSGIAYNEQFF	TGTGCCAGCAGCTTAGCGACTAGCGGGATCGCCTACAATGAGCAGTTCTTC
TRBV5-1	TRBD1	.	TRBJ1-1	CASSPWDRDMNTEAFF	TGCGCCAGCAGCCCCTGGGACAGGGACATGAACACTGAAGCTTTCTTT
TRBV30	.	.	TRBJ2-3	CAWRRTTLSSTDTQYF	TGTGCCTGGAGAAGGACTACCCTTTCTAGCACAGATACGCAGTATTTT
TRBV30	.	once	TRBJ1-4	CAWSVGGDGEKLFF	TGTGCCTGGAGTGTAGGAGGGGACGGTGAAAAACTGTTTTTT
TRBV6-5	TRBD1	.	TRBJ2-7	CASSPRQGAAREQYF	TGTGCCAGCAGTCCCCGGCAGGGGGCGGCTCGTGAGCAGTACTTC
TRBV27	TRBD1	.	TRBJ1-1	CASSQDRGHTEAFF	TGTGCCAGCAGTCAGGACAGGGGGCACACTGAAGCTTTCTTT
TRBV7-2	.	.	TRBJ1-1	CASSLVPRRNTEAFF	TGTGCCAGCAGCTTAGTCCCTAGACGTAACACTGAAGCTTTCTTT
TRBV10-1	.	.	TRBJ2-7	CASSPGNYEQYF	TGCGCCAGCAGCCCGGGGAACTACGAGCAGTACTTC
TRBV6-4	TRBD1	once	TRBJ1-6	CASSVPGQGGTYNSPLHF	TGTGCCAGCAGCGTTCCGGGACAGGGTGGAACTTATAATTCACCCCTCCACTTT
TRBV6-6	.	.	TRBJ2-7	CASSSIYEQYF	TGTGCCAGCAGTTCTATCTACGAGCAGTACTTC
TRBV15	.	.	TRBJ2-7	CATKAGPLSYEQYF	TGTGCCACCAAGGCAGGGCCCCTCTCCTACGAGCAGTACTTC
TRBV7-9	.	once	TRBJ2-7	CASSRRDLHEQYF	TGTGCCAGCAGCCGGAGGGACCTCCACGAGCAGTACTTC
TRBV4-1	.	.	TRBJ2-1	CASSLTPDSYNEQFF	TGCGCCAGCAGCCTGACACCTGACTCCTACAATGAGCAGTTCTTC
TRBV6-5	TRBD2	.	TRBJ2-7	CASNPSSGTFEQYF	TGTGCCAGCAACCCTTCTAGCGGCACTTTCGAGCAGTACTTC
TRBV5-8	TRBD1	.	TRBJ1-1	CASSVPGTGGTEAFF	TGTGCCAGCAGCGTTCCCGGGACAGGGGGGACTGAAGCTTTCTTT
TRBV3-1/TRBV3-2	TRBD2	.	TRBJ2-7	CASSQGREGFYEQYF	TGTGCCAGCAGCCAAGGTCGGGAGGGATTCTACGAGCAGTACTTC
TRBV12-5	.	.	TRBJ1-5	CASGAAKTGGNQPQHF	TGTGCTAGTGGTGCGGCTAAGACCGGAGGCAATCAGCCCCAGCATTTT
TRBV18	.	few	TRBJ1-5	CASSLGARQPQHF	TGTGCCAGCTCACTTGGGGCTAGGCAGCCCCAGCATTTT
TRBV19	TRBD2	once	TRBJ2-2	CASSIESSGRAGELFF	TGTGCCAGTAGTATTGAGTCTAGCGGGAGGGCCGGGGAGCTGTTTTTT
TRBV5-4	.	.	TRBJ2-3	CASSKTPDTDTQYF	TGTGCCAGCAGCAAGACACCTGACACAGATACGCAGTATTTT
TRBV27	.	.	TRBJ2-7	CASSLKQTSYEQYF	TGTGCCAGCAGTTTGAAACAGACATCCTACGAGCAGTACTTC
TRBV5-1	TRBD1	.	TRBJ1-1	CASSLEGQGGTEAFF	TGCGCCAGCAGCTTGGAGGGACAGGGGGGCACTGAAGCTTTCTTT
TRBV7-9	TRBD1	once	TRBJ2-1	CASRTDRGSNEQFF	TGTGCCAGCAGAACAGACAGGGGGAGTAATGAGCAGTTCTTC
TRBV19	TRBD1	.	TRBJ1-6	CASTRDRGNSPLHF	TGTGCCAGTACCAGGGACAGAGGAAATTCACCCCTCCACTTT
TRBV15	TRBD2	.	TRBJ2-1	CATSRDRLAGTNEQFF	TGTGCCACCAGCAGAGATCGACTAGCGGGAACTAATGAGCAGTTCTTC
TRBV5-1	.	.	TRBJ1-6	CASSLTGPGSPLHF	TGCGCCAGCAGCTTGACAGGGCCCGGTTCACCCCTCCACTTT
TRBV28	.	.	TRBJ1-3	CASSLYRDSGNTIYF	TGTGCCAGCAGTTTATACCGAGACTCTGGAAACACCATATATTTT
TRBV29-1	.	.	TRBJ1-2	CSVEDSGNGYTF	TGCAGCGTTGAAGATTCAGGGAATGGCTACACCTTC
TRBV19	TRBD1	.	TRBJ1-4	CASSMRGDSEKLFF	TGTGCCAGTAGTATGAGGGGGGACAGTGAAAAACTGTTTTTT
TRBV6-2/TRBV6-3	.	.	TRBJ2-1	CASSRVVEDNEQFF	TGTGCCAGCAGTCGGGTAGTTGAAGACAATGAGCAGTTCTTC
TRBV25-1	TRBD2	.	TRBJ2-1	CASSARLAGGYNEQFF	TGTGCCAGCAGTGCCCGACTAGCGGGGGGGTACAATGAGCAGTTCTTC
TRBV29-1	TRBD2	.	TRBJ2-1	CSAGRGNEQFF	TGCAGCGCCGGGCGGGGGAATGAGCAGTTCTTC
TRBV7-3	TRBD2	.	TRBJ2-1	CASTPASGRGVEQFF	TGTGCCAGCACGCCGGCTAGCGGGAGAGGGGTTGAGCAGTTCTTC
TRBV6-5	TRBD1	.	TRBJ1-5	CASSPGQEQPQHF	TGTGCCAGCAGTCCGGGACAGGAACAGCCCCAGCATTTT
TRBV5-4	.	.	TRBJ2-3	CASSLLIRYTDTQYF	TGTGCCAGCAGCTTGCTAATCAGGTACACAGATACGCAGTATTTT
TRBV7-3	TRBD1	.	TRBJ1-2	CASSVTGEGASGYTF	TGTGCCAGCAGCGTAACAGGGGAAGGGGCCTCTGGCTACACCTTC
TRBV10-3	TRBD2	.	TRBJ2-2	CAIRGSGPNTGELFF	TGTGCCATCAGGGGTAGCGGGCCGAACACCGGGGAGCTGTTTTTT
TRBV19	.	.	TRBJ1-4	CASSRTVSEKLFF	TGTGCCAGTAGCCGGACAGTCTCCGAAAAACTGTTTTTT
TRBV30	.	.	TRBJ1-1	CAWTGMNTEAFF	TGTGCCTGGACAGGGATGAACACTGAAGCTTTCTTT
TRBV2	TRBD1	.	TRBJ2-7	CASSGQGRPYEQYF	TGTGCCAGCAGTGGACAGGGCAGACCCTACGAGCAGTACTTC
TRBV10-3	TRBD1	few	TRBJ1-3	CAISALTGVGNTIYF	TGTGCCATCAGTGCTTTAACAGGGGTTGGAAACACCATATATTTT
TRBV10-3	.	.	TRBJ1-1	CAISRGEAVNTEAFF	TGTGCCATCAGTCGGGGTGAGGCAGTGAACACTGAAGCTTTCTTT
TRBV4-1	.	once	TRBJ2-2	CASTEGDRDTGELFF	TGCGCCAGCACGGAGGGGGACAGAGACACCGGGGAGCTGTTTTTT
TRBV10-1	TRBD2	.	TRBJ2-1	CASSRTSGMLVEQFF	TGCGCCAGCAGTAGGACTAGCGGGATGTTGGTGGAGCAGTTCTTC